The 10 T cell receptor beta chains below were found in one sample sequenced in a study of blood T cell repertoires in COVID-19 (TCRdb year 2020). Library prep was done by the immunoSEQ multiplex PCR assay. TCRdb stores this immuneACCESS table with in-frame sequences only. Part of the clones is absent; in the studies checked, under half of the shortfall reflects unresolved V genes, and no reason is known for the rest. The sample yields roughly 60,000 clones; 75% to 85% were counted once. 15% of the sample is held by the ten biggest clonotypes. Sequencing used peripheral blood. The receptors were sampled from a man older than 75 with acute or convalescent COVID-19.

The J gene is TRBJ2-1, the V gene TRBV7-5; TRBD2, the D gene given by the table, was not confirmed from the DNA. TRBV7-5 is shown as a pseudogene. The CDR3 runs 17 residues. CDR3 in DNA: TGTGTCAGAAGCTTGATTAGCGGGGGGGGCTCCTACAATGAGCAGTTCTTC. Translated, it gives CVRSLISGGGSYNEQFF.

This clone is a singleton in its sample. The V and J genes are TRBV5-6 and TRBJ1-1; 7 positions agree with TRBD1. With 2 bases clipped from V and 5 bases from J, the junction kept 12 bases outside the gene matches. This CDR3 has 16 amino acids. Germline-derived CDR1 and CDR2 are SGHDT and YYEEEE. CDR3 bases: TGTGCCAGCAGCTTCCGATCGACAGGGTGGTCTACTGAAGCTTTCTTT. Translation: CASSFRSTGWSTEAFF. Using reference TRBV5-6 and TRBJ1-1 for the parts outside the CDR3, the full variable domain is DAGVTQSPTHLIKTRGQQVTLRCSPKSGHDTVSWYQQALGQGPQFIFQYYEEEERQRGNFPDRFSGHQFPNYSSELNVNALLLGDSALYLCASSFRSTGWSTEAFFGQGTRLTVV.

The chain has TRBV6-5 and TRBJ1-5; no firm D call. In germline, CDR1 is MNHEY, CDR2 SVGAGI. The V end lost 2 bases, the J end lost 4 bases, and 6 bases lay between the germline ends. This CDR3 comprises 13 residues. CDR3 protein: CASSYGQNQPQHF. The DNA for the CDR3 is TGTGCCAGCAGTTACGGGCAGAATCAGCCCCAGCATTTT.

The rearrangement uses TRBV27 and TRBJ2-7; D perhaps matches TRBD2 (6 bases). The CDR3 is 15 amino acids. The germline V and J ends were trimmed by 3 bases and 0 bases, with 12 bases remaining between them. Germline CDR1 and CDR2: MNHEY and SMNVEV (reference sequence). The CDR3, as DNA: TGTGCCAGCAGTTTGTACGGGGGTTTCTCCTACGAGCAGTACTTC. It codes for CASSLYGGFSYEQYF.

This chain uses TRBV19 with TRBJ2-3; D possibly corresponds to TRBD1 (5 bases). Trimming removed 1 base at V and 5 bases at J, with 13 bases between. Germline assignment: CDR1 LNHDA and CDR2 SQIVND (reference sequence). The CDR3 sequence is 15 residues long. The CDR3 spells CASSIGGNRRDTQYF. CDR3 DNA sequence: TGTGCCAGTAGTATAGGAGGAAACAGGCGAGATACGCAGTATTTT.

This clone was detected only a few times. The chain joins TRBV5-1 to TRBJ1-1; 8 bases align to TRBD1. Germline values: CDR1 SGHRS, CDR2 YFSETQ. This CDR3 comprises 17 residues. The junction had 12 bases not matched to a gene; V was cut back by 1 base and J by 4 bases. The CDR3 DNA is TGCGCCAGCAGCTTGACCGGGGACTCAGGGGGCGGCACTGAAGCTTTCTTT. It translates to CASSLTGDSGGGTEAFF.

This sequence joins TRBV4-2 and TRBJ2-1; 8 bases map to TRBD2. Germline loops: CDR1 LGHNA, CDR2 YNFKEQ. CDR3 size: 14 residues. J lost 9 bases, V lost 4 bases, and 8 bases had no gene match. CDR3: CASSPSGGVSEQFF. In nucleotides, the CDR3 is TGTGCCAGCAGCCCCTCCGGGGGGGTTAGTGAGCAGTTCTTC.

The CDR3 loop is CASSPWDNSNTEAFF. As DNA, the CDR3 is TGTGCCAGCAGCCCCTGGGACAACTCAAACACTGAAGCTTTCTTT. V is TRBV3-1 (or the pseudogene TRBV3-2) and J is TRBJ1-1; a weak D match, TRBD1 (6 bases). The CDR3 contains 15 residues. Germline V gene sequence: CDR1 LGHDT, CDR2 YNNKEL (reference sequence). Trimming removed 4 bases at V and 2 bases at J, with 14 bases between.

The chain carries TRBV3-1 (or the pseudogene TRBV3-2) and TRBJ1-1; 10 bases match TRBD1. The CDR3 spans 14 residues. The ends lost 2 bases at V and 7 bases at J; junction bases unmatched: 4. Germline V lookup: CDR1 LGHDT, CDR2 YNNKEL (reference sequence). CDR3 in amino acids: CASSQRQGAGEAFF. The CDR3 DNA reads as TGTGCCAGCAGCCAACGACAGGGGGCTGGTGAAGCTTTCTTT.

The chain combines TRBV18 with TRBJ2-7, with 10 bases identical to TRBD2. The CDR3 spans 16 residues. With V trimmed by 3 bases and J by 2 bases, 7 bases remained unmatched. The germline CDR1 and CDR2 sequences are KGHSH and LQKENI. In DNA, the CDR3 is TGTGCCAGCTCACCGCCGACTAGCGGGTCCCCCTACGAGCAGTACTTC. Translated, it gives CASSPPTSGSPYEQYF. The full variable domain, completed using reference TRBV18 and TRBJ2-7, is NAGVMQNPRHLVRRRGQEARLRCSPMKGHSHVYWYRQLPEEGLKFMVYLQKENIIDESGMPKERFSAEFPKEGPSILRIQQVVRGDSAAYFCASSPPTSGSPYEQYFGPGTRLTVT.